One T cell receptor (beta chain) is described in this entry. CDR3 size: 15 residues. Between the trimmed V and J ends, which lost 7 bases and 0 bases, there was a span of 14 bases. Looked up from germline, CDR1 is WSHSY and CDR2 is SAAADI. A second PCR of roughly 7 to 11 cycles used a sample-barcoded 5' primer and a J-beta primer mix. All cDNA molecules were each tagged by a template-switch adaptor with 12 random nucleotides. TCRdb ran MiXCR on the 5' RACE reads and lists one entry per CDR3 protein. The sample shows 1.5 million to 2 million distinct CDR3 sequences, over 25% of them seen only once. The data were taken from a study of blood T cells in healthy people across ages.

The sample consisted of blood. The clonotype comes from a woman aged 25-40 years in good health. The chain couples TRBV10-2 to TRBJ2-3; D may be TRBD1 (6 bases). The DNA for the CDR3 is TGCGCCAGCACCAGGGGTGATGAAAGCACAGATACGCAGTATTTT. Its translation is CASTRGDESTDTQYF.